These 2 T cell receptor beta chains originate from one sample sequenced in a study of blood T cell repertoires in COVID-19. Assay used: immunoSEQ multiplex PCR; TCRdb lists only in-frame clones, some missing. The repertoire holds some 200,000 clones, with 80% to 90% as singletons. Specimen: peripheral blood. All receptors come from a young man with active or convalescent COVID-19.

This chain connects TRBV28 to TRBJ2-3; D perhaps matches TRBD1 (6 bases). This CDR3 spans 12 amino acids. The V end lost 3 bases, the J end lost 11 bases, and 12 bases lay between the germline ends. CDR1 and CDR2 (germline): MDHEN, SYDVKM. CDR3 in amino acids: CASSFIRGVQYF. DNA for the CDR3: TGTGCCAGCAGTTTTATCAGGGGTGTGCAGTATTTT.

The V call is TRBV5-4, the J call TRBJ1-6; tentative D call: TRBD1 (6 bases). CDR1 and CDR2 from the germline V gene are SGHNT and YYREEE (reference sequence). The CDR3 spans 17 residues. The V end lost 2 bases, the J end lost 17 bases, and 29 bases lay between the germline ends. The CDR3 reads CASSFTGQSGSSPTVHF. CDR3 DNA: TGTGCCAGCAGCTTTACTGGACAGTCTGGTTCGTCCCCGACAGTCCACTTT.